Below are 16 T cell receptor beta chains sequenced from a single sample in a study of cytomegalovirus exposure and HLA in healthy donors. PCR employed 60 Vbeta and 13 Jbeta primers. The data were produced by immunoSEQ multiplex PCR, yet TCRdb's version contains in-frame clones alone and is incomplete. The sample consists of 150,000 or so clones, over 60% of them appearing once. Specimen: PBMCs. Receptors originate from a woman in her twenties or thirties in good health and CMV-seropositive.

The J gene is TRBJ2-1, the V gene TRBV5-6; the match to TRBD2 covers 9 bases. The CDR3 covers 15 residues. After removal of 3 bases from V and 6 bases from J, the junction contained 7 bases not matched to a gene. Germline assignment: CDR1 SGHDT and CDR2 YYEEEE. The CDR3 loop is CASSWGLARGNEQFF. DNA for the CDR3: TGTGCCAGCAGCTGGGGACTAGCCAGAGGCAATGAGCAGTTCTTC.

The CDR3, as DNA: TGTGCCAGCAGTCCATCCGATATGGACAGGGTTAGAGGCTACACCTTC. The encoded protein is CASSPSDMDRVRGYTF. The chain couples TRBV27 to TRBJ1-2; 8 bases map to TRBD1. The J segment lost 8 bases and the V segment lost 5 bases, leaving 16 bases of the junction unmatched. This CDR3 is 16 amino acids long. The germline gives CDR1 MNHEY, CDR2 SMNVEV (reference sequence).

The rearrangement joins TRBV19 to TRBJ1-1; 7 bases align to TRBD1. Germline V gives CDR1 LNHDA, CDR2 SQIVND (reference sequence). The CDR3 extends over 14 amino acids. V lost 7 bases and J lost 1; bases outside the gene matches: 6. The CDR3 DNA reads TGTGCCAGTACCCAGGGGGGCTCGAACACTGAAGCTTTCTTT. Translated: CASTQGGSNTEAFF.

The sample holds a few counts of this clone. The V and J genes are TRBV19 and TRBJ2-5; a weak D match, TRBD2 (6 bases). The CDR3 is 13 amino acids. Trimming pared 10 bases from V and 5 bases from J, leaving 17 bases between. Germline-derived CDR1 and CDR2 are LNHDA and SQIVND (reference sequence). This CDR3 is CANSFGGGETQYF. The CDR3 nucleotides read TGTGCCAACTCCTTCGGTGGGGGGGAGACCCAGTACTTC.

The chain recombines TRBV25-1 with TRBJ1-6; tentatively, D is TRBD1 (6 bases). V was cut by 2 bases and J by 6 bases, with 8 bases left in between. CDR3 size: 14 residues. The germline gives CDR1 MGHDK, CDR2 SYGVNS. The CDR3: CASSEAGANSPLHF. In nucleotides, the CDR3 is TGTGCCAGCAGTGAAGCGGGGGCTAATTCACCCCTCCACTTT.

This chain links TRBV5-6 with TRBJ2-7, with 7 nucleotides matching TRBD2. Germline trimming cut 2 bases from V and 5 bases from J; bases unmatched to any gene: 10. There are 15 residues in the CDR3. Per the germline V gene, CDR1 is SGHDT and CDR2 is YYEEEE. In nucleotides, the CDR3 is TGTGCCAGCAGCTTTAGACTAGCCCTTTGGGACGAGCAGTACTTC. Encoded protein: CASSFRLALWDEQYF.

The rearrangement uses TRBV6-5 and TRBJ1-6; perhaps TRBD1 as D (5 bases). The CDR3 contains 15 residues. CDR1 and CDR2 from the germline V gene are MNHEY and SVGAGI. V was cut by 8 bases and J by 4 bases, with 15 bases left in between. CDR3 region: CASRTSRGYNSPLHF. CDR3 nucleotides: TGTGCCAGCCGTACTTCAAGGGGATATAATTCACCCCTCCACTTT.

CDR3 sequence reads: CASSHRQGGTEAFF. CDR3 in DNA: TGTGCCAGCAGCCACCGACAGGGAGGCACTGAAGCTTTCTTT. The chain carries TRBV6-6 and TRBJ1-1, with 7 bases that match TRBD1. The CDR3 loop spans 14 amino acids. Germline CDR1 MNHNY, CDR2 SVGAGI (reference sequence). Losses at the gene ends were 6 bases for V and 4 bases for J; bases not matched to a gene: 8.

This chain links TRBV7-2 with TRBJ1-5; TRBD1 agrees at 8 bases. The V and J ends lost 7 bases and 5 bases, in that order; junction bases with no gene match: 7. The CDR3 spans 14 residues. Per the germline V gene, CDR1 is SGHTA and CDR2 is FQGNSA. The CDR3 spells CASTSGTGHQPQHF. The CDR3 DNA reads TGTGCCAGCACCTCTGGGACAGGTCATCAGCCCCAGCATTTT.

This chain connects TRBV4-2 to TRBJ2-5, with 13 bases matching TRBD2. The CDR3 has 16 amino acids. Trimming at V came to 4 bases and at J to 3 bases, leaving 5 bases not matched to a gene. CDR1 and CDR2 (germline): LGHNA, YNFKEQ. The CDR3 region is CASSRMGLAGKETQYF. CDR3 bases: TGTGCCAGCAGCCGAATGGGACTAGCGGGAAAAGAGACCCAGTACTTC.

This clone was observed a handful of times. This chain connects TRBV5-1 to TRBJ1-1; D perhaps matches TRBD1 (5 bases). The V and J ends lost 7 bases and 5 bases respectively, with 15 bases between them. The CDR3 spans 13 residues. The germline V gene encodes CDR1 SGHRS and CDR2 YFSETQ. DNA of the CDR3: TGCGCCAGCTCGAAGGGGCTAGGGACTGAAGCTTTCTTT. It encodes CASSKGLGTEAFF.

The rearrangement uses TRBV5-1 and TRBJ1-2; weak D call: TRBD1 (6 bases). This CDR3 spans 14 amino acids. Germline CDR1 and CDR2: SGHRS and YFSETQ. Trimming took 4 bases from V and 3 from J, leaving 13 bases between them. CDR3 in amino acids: CASSRRSGDYGYTF. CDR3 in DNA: TGCGCCAGCAGCCGGAGGTCAGGGGACTATGGCTACACCTTC.

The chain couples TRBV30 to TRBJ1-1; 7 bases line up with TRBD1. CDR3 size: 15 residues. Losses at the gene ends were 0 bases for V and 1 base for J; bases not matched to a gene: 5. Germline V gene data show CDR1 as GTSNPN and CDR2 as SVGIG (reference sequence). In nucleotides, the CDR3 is TGTGCCTGGAGTGTTACAGGGGCGCCGAACACTGAAGCTTTCTTT. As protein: CAWSVTGAPNTEAFF.

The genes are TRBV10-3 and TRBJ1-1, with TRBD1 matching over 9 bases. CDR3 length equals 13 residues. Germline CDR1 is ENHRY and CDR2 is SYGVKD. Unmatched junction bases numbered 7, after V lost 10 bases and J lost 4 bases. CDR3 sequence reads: CASQQGAVTEAFF. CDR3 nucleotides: TGTGCCAGTCAACAGGGGGCGGTCACTGAAGCTTTCTTT.

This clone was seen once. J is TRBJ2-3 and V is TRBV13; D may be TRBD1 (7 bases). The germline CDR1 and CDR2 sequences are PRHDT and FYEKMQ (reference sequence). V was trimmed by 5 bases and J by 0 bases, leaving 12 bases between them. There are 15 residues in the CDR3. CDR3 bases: TGTGCCAGCAGCCCGCAGGGGGGTAGCACAGATACGCAGTATTTT. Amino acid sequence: CASSPQGGSTDTQYF.

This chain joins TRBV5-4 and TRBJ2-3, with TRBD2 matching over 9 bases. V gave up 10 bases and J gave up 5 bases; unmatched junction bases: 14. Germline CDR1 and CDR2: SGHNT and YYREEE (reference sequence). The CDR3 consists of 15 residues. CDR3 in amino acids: CAGATASGVIDTQYF. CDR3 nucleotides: TGTGCCGGAGCCACGGCTAGCGGGGTCATAGATACGCAGTATTTT.